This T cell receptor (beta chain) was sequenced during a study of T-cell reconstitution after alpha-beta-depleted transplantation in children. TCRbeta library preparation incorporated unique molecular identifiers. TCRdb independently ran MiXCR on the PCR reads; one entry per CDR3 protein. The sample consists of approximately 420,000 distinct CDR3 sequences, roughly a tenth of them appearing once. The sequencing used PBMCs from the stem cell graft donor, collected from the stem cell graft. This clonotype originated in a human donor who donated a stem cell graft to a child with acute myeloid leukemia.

CDR3 bases: TGCAGCGTTGTATGGAGCGGGAGGTACGAGCAGTACTTC. Protein: CSVVWSGRYEQYF. V is TRBV29-1 and J is TRBJ2-7; 9 positions match TRBD2. CDR1 and CDR2 from the germline V gene are SQVTM and ANQGSEA. The CDR3 contains 13 residues. After removal of 4 bases from V and 4 bases from J, the junction contained 5 bases not matched to a gene.